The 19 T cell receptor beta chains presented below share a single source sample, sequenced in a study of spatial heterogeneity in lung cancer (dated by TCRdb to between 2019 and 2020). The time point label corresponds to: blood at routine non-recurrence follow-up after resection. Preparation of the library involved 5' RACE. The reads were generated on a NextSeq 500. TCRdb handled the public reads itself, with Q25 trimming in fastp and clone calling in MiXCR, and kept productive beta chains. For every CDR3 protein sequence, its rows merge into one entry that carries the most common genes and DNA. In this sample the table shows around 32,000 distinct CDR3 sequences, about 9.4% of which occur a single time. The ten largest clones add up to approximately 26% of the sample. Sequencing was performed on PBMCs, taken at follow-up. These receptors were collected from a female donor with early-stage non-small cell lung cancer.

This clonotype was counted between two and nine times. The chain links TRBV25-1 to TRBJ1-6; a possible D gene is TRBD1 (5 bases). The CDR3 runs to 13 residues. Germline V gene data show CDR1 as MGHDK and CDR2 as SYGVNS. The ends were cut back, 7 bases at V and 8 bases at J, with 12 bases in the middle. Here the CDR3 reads CASIGVGDSPLHF. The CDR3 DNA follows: TGTGCCAGCATAGGGGTAGGGGATTCACCCCTCCACTTT.

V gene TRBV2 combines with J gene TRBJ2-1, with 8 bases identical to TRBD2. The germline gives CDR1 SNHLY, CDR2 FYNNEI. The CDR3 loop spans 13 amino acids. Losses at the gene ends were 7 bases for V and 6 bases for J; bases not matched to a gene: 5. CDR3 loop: CASKEGLVNEQFF. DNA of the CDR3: TGTGCCAGCAAGGAGGGACTAGTCAATGAGCAGTTCTTC.

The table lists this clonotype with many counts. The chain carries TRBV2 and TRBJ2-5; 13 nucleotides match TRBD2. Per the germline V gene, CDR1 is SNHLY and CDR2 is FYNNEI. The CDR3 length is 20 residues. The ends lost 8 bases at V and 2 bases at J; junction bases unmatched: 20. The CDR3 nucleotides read TGTGCCAGCCAGCTGGAGCCGGGGACTAGCGGGGACCCGCGACAAGAGACCCAGTACTTC. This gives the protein CASQLEPGTSGDPRQETQYF.

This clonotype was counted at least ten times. This CDR3 reads CASSQADRSYGYTF. CDR3 bases: TGTGCCAGCAGCCAAGCCGACAGGTCCTATGGCTACACCTTC. This chain links TRBV3-1 with TRBJ1-2; TRBD1 might be the D (6 bases). The V end lost 1 base, the J end lost 4 bases, and 10 bases lay between the germline ends. The CDR3 has 14 amino acids. The germline gives CDR1 LGHDT, CDR2 YNNKEL (reference sequence).

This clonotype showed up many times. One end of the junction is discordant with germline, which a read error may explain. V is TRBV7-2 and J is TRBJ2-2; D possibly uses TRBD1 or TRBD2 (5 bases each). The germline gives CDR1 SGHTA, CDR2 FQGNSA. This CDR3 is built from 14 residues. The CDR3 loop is CASSGAPNTGELFF. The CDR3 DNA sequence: TGTGCCAGCAGCGGGGCCCCAAACACCGGGGAGCTTTTTTTT.

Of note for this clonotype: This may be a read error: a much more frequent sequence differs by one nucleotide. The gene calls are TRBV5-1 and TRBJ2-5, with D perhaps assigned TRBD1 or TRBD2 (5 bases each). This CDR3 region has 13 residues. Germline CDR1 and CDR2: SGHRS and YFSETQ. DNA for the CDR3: TGCACCAGCAGCTGGGGGACGGGGGAGACCCAGTACTTC. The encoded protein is CTSSWGTGETQYF.

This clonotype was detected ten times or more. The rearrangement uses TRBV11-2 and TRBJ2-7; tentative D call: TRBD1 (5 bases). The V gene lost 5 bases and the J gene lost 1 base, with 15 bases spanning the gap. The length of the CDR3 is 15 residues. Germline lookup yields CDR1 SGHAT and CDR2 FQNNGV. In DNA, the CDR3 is TGTGCCAGCAGCACAGACAGAGGACGGTCCTACGAGCAGTACTTC. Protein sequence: CASSTDRGRSYEQYF.

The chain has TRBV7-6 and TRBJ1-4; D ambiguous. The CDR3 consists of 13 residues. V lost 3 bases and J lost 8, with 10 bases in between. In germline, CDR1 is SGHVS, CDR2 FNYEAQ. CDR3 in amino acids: CASSFRRGEKLFF. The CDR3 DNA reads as TGTGCCAGCAGCTTCCGGCGGGGAGAAAAACTGTTTTTT.

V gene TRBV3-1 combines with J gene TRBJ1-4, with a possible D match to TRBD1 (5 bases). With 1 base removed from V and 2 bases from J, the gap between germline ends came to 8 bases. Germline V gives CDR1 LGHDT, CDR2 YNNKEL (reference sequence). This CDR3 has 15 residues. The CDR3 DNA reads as TGTGCCAGCAGCCAAGGGTCAGGGACTAATGAAAAACTGTTTTTT. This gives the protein CASSQGSGTNEKLFF. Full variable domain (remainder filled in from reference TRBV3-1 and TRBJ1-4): DTAVSQTPKYLVTQMGNDKSIKCEQNLGHDTMYWYKQDSKKFLKIMFSYNNKELIINETVPNRFSPKSPDKAHLNLHINSLELGDSAVYFCASSQGSGTNEKLFFGSGTQLSVL.

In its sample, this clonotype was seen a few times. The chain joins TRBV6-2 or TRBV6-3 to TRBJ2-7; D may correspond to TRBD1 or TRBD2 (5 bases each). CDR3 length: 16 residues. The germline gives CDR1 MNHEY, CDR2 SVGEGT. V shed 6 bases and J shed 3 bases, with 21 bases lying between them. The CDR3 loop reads CASSDGSGTQVYEQYF. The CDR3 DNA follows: TGTGCCAGCAGCGACGGATCAGGGACGCAGGTCTACGAGCAGTACTTC.

CDR3 DNA: TGTGCCAGCAGCCAAACTACGAGTGTGGCAGATACGCAGTATTTT. Translation: CASSQTTSVADTQYF. The gene calls are TRBV7-3 and TRBJ2-3; D gene unclear. The V end was cut by 5 bases, the J end by 4 bases, with 16 bases between. Germline V gene data show CDR1 as SGHTA and CDR2 as FQGTGA. CDR3 length equals 15 residues. The complete variable domain, with remaining parts taken from reference TRBV7-3 and TRBJ2-3, reads GAGVSQTPSNKVTEKGKYVELRCDPISGHTALYWYRQSLGQGPEFLIYFQGTGAADDSGLPNDRFFAVRPEGSVSTLKIQRTERGDSAVYLCASSQTTSVADTQYFGPGTRLTVL.

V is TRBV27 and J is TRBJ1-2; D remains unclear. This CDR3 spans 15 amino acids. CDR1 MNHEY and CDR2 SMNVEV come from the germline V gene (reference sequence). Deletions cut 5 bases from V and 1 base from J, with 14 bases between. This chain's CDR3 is CASSPRPVVNYGYTF. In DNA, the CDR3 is TGTGCCAGCAGTCCCAGGCCGGTGGTTAACTATGGCTACACCTTC.

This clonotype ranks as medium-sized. CDR3: CSVGDTEAFF. The CDR3 nucleotides are TGCAGCGTTGGGGACACTGAAGCTTTCTTT. The chain links TRBV29-1 to TRBJ1-1; D not resolved. V shed 4 bases and J shed 3 bases, with 3 bases lying between them. The CDR3 is made up of 10 amino acids. Per germline, CDR1 SQVTM and CDR2 ANQGSEA.

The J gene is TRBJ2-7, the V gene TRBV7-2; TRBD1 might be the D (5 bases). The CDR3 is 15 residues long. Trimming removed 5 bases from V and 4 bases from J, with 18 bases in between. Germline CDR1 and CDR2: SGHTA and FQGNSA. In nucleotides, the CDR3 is TGTGCCAGCAGCCTTACTCCCAGGGATGGATACGAGCAGTACTTC. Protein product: CASSLTPRDGYEQYF.

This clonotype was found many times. CDR3 in DNA: TGCAGCGCCGGGACCCAATTCGGCACAGATACGCAGTATTTT. Translation gives CSAGTQFGTDTQYF. The chain carries TRBV29-1 and TRBJ2-3, with D perhaps assigned TRBD1 or TRBD2 (5 bases each). V was clipped by 7 bases and J by 1 base, with 15 bases between them. This CDR3 spans 14 amino acids. CDR1 and CDR2 (germline): SQVTM, ANQGSEA.

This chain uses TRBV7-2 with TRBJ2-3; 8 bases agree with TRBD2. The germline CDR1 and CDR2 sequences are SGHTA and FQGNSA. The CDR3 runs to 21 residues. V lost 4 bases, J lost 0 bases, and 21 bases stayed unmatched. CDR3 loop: CASSWLLSSGLPTASTDTQYF. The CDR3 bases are TGTGCCAGCAGCTGGCTTTTGTCTAGCGGGCTACCGACCGCTAGCACAGATACGCAGTATTTT.

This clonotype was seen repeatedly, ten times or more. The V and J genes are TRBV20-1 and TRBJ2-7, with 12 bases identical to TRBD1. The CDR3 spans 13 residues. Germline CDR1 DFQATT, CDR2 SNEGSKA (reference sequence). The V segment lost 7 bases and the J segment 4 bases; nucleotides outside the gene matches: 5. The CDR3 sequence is CSVRDRGPYEQYF. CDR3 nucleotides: TGCAGTGTCCGGGACAGGGGGCCTTACGAGCAGTACTTC.

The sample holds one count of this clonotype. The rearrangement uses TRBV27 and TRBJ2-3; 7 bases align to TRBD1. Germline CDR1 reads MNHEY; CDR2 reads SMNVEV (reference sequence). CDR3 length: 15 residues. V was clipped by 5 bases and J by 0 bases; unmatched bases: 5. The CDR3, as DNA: TGTGCCAGCAGTCGGCAGGGGGAGAGCACAGATACGCAGTATTTT. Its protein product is CASSRQGESTDTQYF.

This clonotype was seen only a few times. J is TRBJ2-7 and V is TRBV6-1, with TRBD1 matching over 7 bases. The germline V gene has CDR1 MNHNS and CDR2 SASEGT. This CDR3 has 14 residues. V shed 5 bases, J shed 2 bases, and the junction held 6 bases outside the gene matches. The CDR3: CASSPLTGAYEQYF. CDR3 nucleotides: TGTGCCAGCAGTCCCCTAACAGGGGCCTACGAGCAGTACTTC.